Following are 27 T cell receptor beta chains from one sample sequenced in a study of T cell responses to AZD1222 COVID-19 vaccine (dated by TCRdb to the early 2020s). This specimen's time point label, per the study, means: about 28 days (+/-7) after the second vaccine dose. Library preparation was by the immunoSEQ multiplex PCR assay. The table comes from immuneACCESS by way of TCRdb, which keeps in-frame sequences with V and J called. Part of the clones is missing from these tables; in studies checked, under half for an unresolved V gene and the rest for unknown reasons. In this sample the table shows roughly 120,000 clones, about 91% of which occur a single time. The ten largest clones represent roughly 1.6% of the sample. The material sequenced was peripheral blood, taken 28 days after the second AZD1222 dose. The receptor set was obtained from an adult who received the AZD1222 COVID-19 vaccine.

This chain uses TRBV27 with TRBJ2-1; D unresolved. The CDR3 totals 13 residues. Germline loops: CDR1 MNHEY, CDR2 SMNVEV (reference sequence). The V end lost 8 bases, the J end lost 9 bases, and 17 bases lay between the germline ends. DNA for the CDR3: TGTGCCAGCGGCCCGCCTCTAAAGGGTGAGCAGTTCTTC. This gives the protein CASGPPLKGEQFF.

CDR3 sequence reads: CASKPNTGELFF. The CDR3 region has the DNA TGTGCCAGTAAGCCGAACACCGGGGAGCTGTTTTTT. This chain joins TRBV19 and TRBJ2-2, with D uncertain. The length of the CDR3 is 12 residues. V dropped 7 bases and J dropped 0 bases, with 3 bases sitting between them. Germline CDR1 LNHDA, CDR2 SQIVND (reference sequence).

This clone has only one observation. V gene TRBV11-2 combines with J gene TRBJ2-1; D may correspond to TRBD1 or TRBD2 (5 bases each). Trimming pared 2 bases from V and 4 bases from J, leaving 15 bases between. Germline CDR1 reads SGHAT; CDR2 reads FQNNGV. The CDR3 has 16 residues. The CDR3 reads CASSLQGGSSYNEQFF. As DNA, the CDR3 is TGTGCCAGCAGCTTACAGGGTGGGAGTTCGTACAATGAGCAGTTCTTC.

This sequence joins TRBV5-6 and TRBJ2-7; the D gene is possibly TRBD2 (5 bases). The germline gives CDR1 SGHDT, CDR2 YYEEEE. This CDR3 is built from 15 residues. V was clipped by 4 bases and J by 0 bases, with 14 bases between them. The CDR3 spells CASSLLASISYEQYF. In DNA, the CDR3 is TGTGCCAGCAGCCTTCTGGCTAGCATCTCCTACGAGCAGTACTTC. Full variable domain (missing parts from reference TRBV5-6 and TRBJ2-7): DAGVTQSPTHLIKTRGQQVTLRCSPKSGHDTVSWYQQALGQGPQFIFQYYEEEERQRGNFPDRFSGHQFPNYSSELNVNALLLGDSALYLCASSLLASISYEQYFGPGTRLTVT.

This rearrangement joins TRBV27 to TRBJ2-2, with no clear D. V lost 2 bases and J lost 1, with 8 bases in between. The V gene's germline CDR1 is MNHEY and CDR2 SMNVEV (reference sequence). CDR3 length: 15 residues. The CDR3: CASSLHVGNTGELFF. The CDR3 DNA is TGTGCCAGCAGTTTACATGTGGGGAACACCGGGGAGCTGTTTTTT.

The rearrangement uses TRBV11-3 and TRBJ2-6; no clear D gene. CDR3 size: 13 residues. Trimming took off 6 bases at V and 0 bases at J, with 3 bases between the two ends. Germline lookup yields CDR1 SGHNT and CDR2 YENEEA. The DNA for the CDR3 is TGTGCCAGCAGGGGCTCTGGGGCCAACGTCCTGACTTTC. Protein sequence: CASRGSGANVLTF. The variable domain in full, with the rest retrieved from reference TRBV11-3 and TRBJ2-6, is EAGVVQSPRYKIIEKKQPVAFWCNPISGHNTLYWYLQNLGQGPELLIRYENEEAVDDSQLPKDRFSAERLKGVDSTLKIQPAELGDSAVYLCASRGSGANVLTFGAGSRLTVL.

This clone was recorded only once. As DNA, the CDR3 is TGTGCCAGCAGCTTAGGGCTGGGCCGCACAGATACGCAGTATTTT. This codes for CASSLGLGRTDTQYF. The rearrangement uses TRBV11-2 and TRBJ2-3; D not resolved. V was shortened by 1 base and J by 1 base, with 9 bases between the two germline ends. This CDR3 comprises 15 residues. Germline CDR1 and CDR2: SGHAT and FQNNGV.

The rearrangement links TRBV29-1 to TRBJ2-4; D unresolved. V dropped 7 bases and J dropped 8 bases, with 15 bases sitting between them. The germline V gene encodes CDR1 SQVTM and CDR2 ANQGSEA. The CDR3 totals 12 residues. In DNA, the CDR3 is TGCAGCGGAGCCGGCGGAGAGGACATTCAGTACTTC. It yields the protein CSGAGGEDIQYF.

This chain links TRBV27 with TRBJ1-3; a weak D match, TRBD1 (5 bases). Trimming cost V 0 bases and J 0 bases, with 15 bases left between them. The CDR3 has 18 residues. The V gene's germline CDR1 is MNHEY and CDR2 SMNVEV (reference sequence). CDR3 residues: CASSLSGEPISSGNTIYF. In DNA, the CDR3 is TGTGCCAGCAGTTTATCGGGGGAACCTATTAGCTCTGGAAACACCATATATTTT.

The chain combines TRBV5-4 with TRBJ1-1; unclear D gene. Trimming cost V 0 bases and J 2 bases, with 8 bases left between them. Per the germline V gene, CDR1 is SGHNT and CDR2 is YYREEE (reference sequence). The CDR3 covers 14 residues. The CDR3 DNA follows: TGTGCCAGCAGCTTGGAGTTGGGTAACACTGAAGCTTTCTTT. The encoded protein is CASSLELGNTEAFF. The variable domain in full, with the rest retrieved from reference TRBV5-4 and TRBJ1-1, is ETGVTQSPTHLIKTRGQQVTLRCSSQSGHNTVSWYQQALGQGPQFIFQYYREEENGRGNFPPRFSGLQFPNYSSELNVNALELDDSALYLCASSLELGNTEAFFGQGTRLTVV.

The CDR3 region has the DNA TGTGCCAGCAGCGCTGGACAGCGCCTTTATAATTCACCCCTCCACTTT. It specifies CASSAGQRLYNSPLHF. The V gene is TRBV9, the J gene TRBJ1-6; D possibly corresponds to TRBD1 (6 bases). Germline assignment: CDR1 SGDLS and CDR2 YYNGEE. With 3 bases removed from V and 4 bases from J, the gap between germline ends came to 14 bases. This CDR3 has 16 residues.

The chain links TRBV19 to TRBJ1-5; maybe TRBD1 (6 bases). The CDR3 loop spans 16 amino acids. The V gene's germline CDR1 is LNHDA and CDR2 SQIVND (reference sequence). Trimming pared 3 bases from V and 2 bases from J, leaving 14 bases between. This CDR3 is CASSMQQGEGNQPQHF. The CDR3 DNA follows: TGTGCCAGTAGTATGCAACAGGGCGAAGGCAATCAGCCCCAGCATTTT.

The chain links TRBV28 to TRBJ2-7, with D tentatively TRBD1 (5 bases). There are 13 residues in the CDR3. The germline gives CDR1 MDHEN, CDR2 SYDVKM. Deletions cut 2 bases from V and 5 bases from J, with 10 bases between. The CDR3 coding sequence is TGTGCCAGCAGTTTACAGGGATTCCACGAGCAGTACTTC. As protein: CASSLQGFHEQYF.

The chain carries TRBV4-2 and TRBJ2-7; D possibly uses TRBD1 or TRBD2 (5 bases each). Trimming pared 1 base from V and 2 bases from J, leaving 18 bases between. Germline assignment: CDR1 LGHNA and CDR2 YNFKEQ. The CDR3 length is 17 residues. The CDR3 sequence is CASSQGVSGTATYEQYF. The CDR3, as DNA: TGTGCCAGCAGCCAAGGGGTTTCCGGGACGGCTACCTACGAGCAGTACTTC.

This chain uses TRBV28 with TRBJ1-2; 9 positions agree with TRBD1. Germline lookup yields CDR1 MDHEN and CDR2 SYDVKM. The CDR3 spans 18 residues. V lost 4 bases and J lost 0; bases outside the gene matches: 12. The CDR3 loop is CASSSPGQGPLANYGYTF. The CDR3 nucleotides are TGTGCCAGCAGTTCACCGGGACAGGGTCCTTTAGCTAACTATGGCTACACCTTC.

The chain joins TRBV27 to TRBJ2-1; 11 bases line up with TRBD2. From germline, CDR1 is MNHEY and CDR2 SMNVEV (reference sequence). The CDR3 consists of 16 residues. V shed 1 base, J shed 7 bases, and the junction held 6 bases outside the gene matches. CDR3 amino acids: CASSLYTSSGRNEQFF. For the CDR3, the DNA is TGTGCCAGCAGTTTATATACGTCTAGCGGGAGGAATGAGCAGTTCTTC.

This chain uses TRBV19 with TRBJ1-2, with D possibly TRBD1 on 5 matching bases. Between the trimmed V and J ends, which lost 2 bases and 8 bases, there was a span of 18 bases. Germline lookup yields CDR1 LNHDA and CDR2 SQIVND (reference sequence). CDR3 size: 15 residues. The CDR3: CASSIIPGLGAGYTF. The CDR3 coding sequence is TGTGCCAGTAGTATAATTCCGGGGCTCGGAGCAGGCTACACCTTC.

The V call is TRBV7-9, the J call TRBJ2-3; TRBD2 matches 13 bases. Germline CDR1 reads SEHNR; CDR2 reads FQNEAQ (reference sequence). This CDR3 comprises 18 residues. The ends lost 1 base at V and 1 base at J; junction bases unmatched: 5. The CDR3 DNA sequence: TGTGCCAGCAGCTTAGGGGGGACTAGCGGGGTCGGCACAGATACGCAGTATTTT. Its protein is CASSLGGTSGVGTDTQYF.

A single count supports this clone. The chain recombines TRBV6-5 with TRBJ1-1; D possibly corresponds to TRBD1 (6 bases). The V gene lost 6 bases and the J gene lost 7 bases, with 18 bases spanning the gap. From germline, CDR1 is MNHEY and CDR2 SVGAGI. The CDR3 has 14 residues. CDR3 amino acids: CASSLLGGRGEAFF. The CDR3 nucleotides are TGTGCCAGCAGCCTCCTCGGGGGCCGGGGTGAAGCTTTCTTT.

The rearrangement joins TRBV5-6 to TRBJ1-2; tentatively, D is TRBD1 (5 bases). Germline assignment: CDR1 SGHDT and CDR2 YYEEEE. Trimming cost V 4 bases and J 1 base, with 11 bases left between them. This CDR3 region has 14 residues. CDR3 amino acids: CASSLGGYNYGYTF. Written as DNA, the CDR3 is TGTGCCAGCAGCCTCGGGGGGTATAACTATGGCTACACCTTC.

The V and J genes are TRBV6-6 and TRBJ1-6; D unresolved. V was shortened by 5 bases and J by 0 bases, with 17 bases between the two germline ends. The CDR3 contains 18 residues. Germline loops: CDR1 MNHNY, CDR2 SVGAGI (reference sequence). Here the CDR3 reads CASSRGGWRSSYNSPLHF. Written as DNA, the CDR3 is TGTGCCAGCAGTCGAGGAGGTTGGCGAAGCTCCTATAATTCACCCCTCCACTTT.

The chain joins TRBV27 to TRBJ1-5, with D possibly TRBD1 on 5 matching bases. Germline V gene sequence: CDR1 MNHEY, CDR2 SMNVEV (reference sequence). The CDR3 has 13 residues. The germline V and J ends were trimmed by 3 bases and 5 bases, with 8 bases remaining between them. The DNA for the CDR3 is TGTGCCAGCAGTTTGACAGCTCATCAGCCCCAGCATTTT. It is translated as CASSLTAHQPQHF.

The chain couples TRBV7-6 to TRBJ1-6; the D is unclear. CDR3 length: 17 amino acids. V dropped 5 bases and J dropped 3 bases, with 17 bases sitting between them. Germline V gene sequence: CDR1 SGHVS, CDR2 FNYEAQ. The CDR3 loop is CASSPHVKSLYNSPLHF. DNA of the CDR3: TGTGCCAGCAGCCCCCATGTGAAGTCACTCTATAATTCACCCCTCCACTTT.

V is TRBV2 and J is TRBJ1-1, with D possibly being TRBD1 (6 bases). The ends were cut back, 6 bases at V and 6 bases at J, with 11 bases in the middle. CDR1 SNHLY and CDR2 FYNNEI come from the germline V gene. This CDR3 spans 12 amino acids. The chain's CDR3 is CASRGDNPEAFF. CDR3 DNA sequence: TGTGCCAGCAGGGGGGACAACCCTGAAGCTTTCTTT.

The CDR3 nucleotides read TGCAGCGTTGACCAGGGGGCTCTAGACTATGGCTACACCTTC. Translation: CSVDQGALDYGYTF. The chain couples TRBV29-1 to TRBJ1-2; 8 nucleotides agree with TRBD1. Looked up from germline, CDR1 is SQVTM and CDR2 is ANQGSEA. CDR3 length: 14 residues. V shed 3 bases, J shed 3 bases, and the junction held 6 bases outside the gene matches.

V is TRBV7-8 and J is TRBJ1-5; 12 bases agree with TRBD1. Germline assignment: CDR1 SGHVS and CDR2 FQNEAQ. The ends lost 5 bases at V and 6 bases at J; junction bases unmatched: 8. The CDR3 loop spans 16 amino acids. The CDR3 sequence: CASSRTGTGGFQPQHF. The DNA for the CDR3 is TGTGCCAGCAGCCGGACCGGGACAGGGGGCTTTCAGCCCCAGCATTTT.

V and J are TRBV24-1 and TRBJ1-5, with D possibly TRBD1 on 5 matching bases. The CDR3 has 17 residues. Trimming stripped 2 bases from V and 4 bases from J, with 17 bases between. The germline CDR1 and CDR2 sequences are KGHDR and SFDVKD. CDR3 in amino acids: CATSDSGGGYRNQPQHF. The CDR3 nucleotides read TGTGCCACCAGTGATTCCGGGGGAGGGTACCGAAATCAGCCCCAGCATTTT.